This T cell receptor (beta chain) is drawn from a study of shared clonotypes between healthy human individuals. In the study overall: Aged 18 to 49, the donors were two women and a few men.

There were no recent acute infections or vaccinations among the donors, who were healthy HIV-negative adults. Per the authors' pipeline: ImmunoSEQ gave junction-only sequences without quality scores, so filtering differed. Sequenced by immunoSEQ multiplex PCR; TCRdb stores in-frame clones only, minus some. The V and J calls and the clone size are those of that table, but D and trimming were determined from the DNA. The table includes 650,000 to 750,000 clones, about 78% detected once. There are many counts of this clone. What it binds is unknown. The study's findings and limits: Donor scarcity curtailed the genetic and exposure-history diversity represented herein.

The germline CDR1 and CDR2 sequences are SQVTM and ANQGSEA. Trimming shortened V by 5 bases and J by 7 bases, and 14 bases separated the two germline ends. CDR3 size: 12 residues. The receptor was derived from a woman aged 25 to 45 in good health. The chain links TRBV29-1 to TRBJ1-1, with unresolved D. What was sequenced was memory CD4+ T cells sorted from blood. Indicated subset: CD45RA-negative fraction. CDR3 protein: CSVKVRRLEAFF. CDR3 coding DNA: TGCAGCGTTAAGGTCAGACGTCTTGAAGCTTTCTTT.